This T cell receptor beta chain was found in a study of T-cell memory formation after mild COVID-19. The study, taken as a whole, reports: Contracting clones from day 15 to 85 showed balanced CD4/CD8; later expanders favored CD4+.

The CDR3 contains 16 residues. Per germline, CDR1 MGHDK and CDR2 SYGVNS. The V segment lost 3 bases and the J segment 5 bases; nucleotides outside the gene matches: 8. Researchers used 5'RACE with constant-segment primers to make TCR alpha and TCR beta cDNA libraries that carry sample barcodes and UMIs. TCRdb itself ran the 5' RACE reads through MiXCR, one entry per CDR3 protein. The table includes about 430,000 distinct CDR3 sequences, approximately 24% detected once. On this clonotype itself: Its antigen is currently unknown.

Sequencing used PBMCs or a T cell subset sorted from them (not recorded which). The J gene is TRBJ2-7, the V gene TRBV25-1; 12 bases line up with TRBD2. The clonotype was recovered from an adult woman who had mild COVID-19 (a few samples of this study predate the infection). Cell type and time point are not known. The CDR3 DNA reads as TGTGCCAGCAGTGACGTTCTCAGGACTAGCGGGGACGAGCAGTACTTC. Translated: CASSDVLRTSGDEQYF.